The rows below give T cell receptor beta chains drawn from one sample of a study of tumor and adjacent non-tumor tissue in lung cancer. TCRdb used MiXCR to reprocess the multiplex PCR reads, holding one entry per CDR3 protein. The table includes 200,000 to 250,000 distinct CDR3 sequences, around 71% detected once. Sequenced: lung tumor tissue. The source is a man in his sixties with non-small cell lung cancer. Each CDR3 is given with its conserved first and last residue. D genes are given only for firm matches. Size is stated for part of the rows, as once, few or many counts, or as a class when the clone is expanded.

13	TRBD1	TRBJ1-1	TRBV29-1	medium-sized	CSARTGTSTEAFF	TGCAGCGCCCGGACAGGGACGAGCACTGAAGCTTTCTTT
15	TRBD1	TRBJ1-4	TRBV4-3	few	CASSQVRGPSEKLFF	TGCGCCAGCAGCCAAGTAAGGGGGCCAAGTGAAAAACTGTTTTTT
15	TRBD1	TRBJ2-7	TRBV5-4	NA	CANSPRDRGLGEQYF	TGTGCCAACAGCCCCCGGGACAGGGGTCTAGGCGAGCAGTACTTC
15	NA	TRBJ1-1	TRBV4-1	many	CASSQDLSRYGRAFF	TGCGCCAGCAGCCAAGATTTGTCCAGGTACGGTCGAGCTTTCTTT
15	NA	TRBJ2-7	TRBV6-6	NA	CASSYTTDPSYEQYF	TGTGCCAGCAGTTACACGACGGACCCTTCCTACGAGCAGTACTTC
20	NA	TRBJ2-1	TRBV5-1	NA	CASSSGGGGTGRKTYNEQFF	TGCGCCAGCAGCTCGGGTGGTGGAGGCACCGGTCGAAAGACCTACAATGAACAGTTCTTC
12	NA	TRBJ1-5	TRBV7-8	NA	CVSIMDDQPQHF	TGTGTCAGCATCATGGACGATCAGCCCCAGCATTTT
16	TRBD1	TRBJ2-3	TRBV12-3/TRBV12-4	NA	CASCGTGLSGTDMQYF	TGTGCCAGCTGCGGGACAGGGCTCTCGGGCACAGATATGCAGTATTTT
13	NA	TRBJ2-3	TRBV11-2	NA	CASSLAPSDTQYF	TGTGCCAGCAGCTTAGCTCCGTCGGATACGCAGTATTTT
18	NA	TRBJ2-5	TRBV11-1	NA	CASSSGEPQAARGGTQNF	TGTGCCAGCAGCTCCGGGGAACCTCAGGCTGCCCGAGGGGGGACCCAGAACTTC
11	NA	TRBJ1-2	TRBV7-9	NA	CACSYNHGYTF	TGTGCCTGCAGCTATAACCATGGCTACACCTTC
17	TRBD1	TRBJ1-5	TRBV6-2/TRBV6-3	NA	CASSYPTGALRGQPQHF	TGTGCCAGCAGTTACCCGACAGGGGCTCTCAGGGGTCAGCCCCAGCATTTT
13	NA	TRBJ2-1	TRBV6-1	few	CASSEQEYNEQFF	TGTGCCAGCAGTGAGCAGGAATACAATGAGCAGTTCTTC
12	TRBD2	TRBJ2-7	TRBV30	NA	CAWSIGLGEQYF	TGTGCCTGGAGCATAGGACTAGGCGAGCAGTACTTC
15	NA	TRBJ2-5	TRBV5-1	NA	CASKLMEGFVETQYF	TGCGCCAGCAAGCTAATGGAAGGGTTTGTTGAGACCCAGTACTTC
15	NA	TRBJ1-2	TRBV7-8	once	CANSLEVRGLYGYTF	TGTGCCAACAGCCTCGAGGTACGGGGGCTCTATGGCTACACCTTC
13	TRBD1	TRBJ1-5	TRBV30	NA	CAYVTGLGQPQHF	TGTGCCTATGTGACAGGGTTAGGTCAGCCCCAGCATTTT
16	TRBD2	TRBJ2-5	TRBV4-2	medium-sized	CASSQGLAGYQETQYF	TGTGCCAGCAGCCAGGGCCTAGCGGGGTACCAAGAGACCCAGTACTTC
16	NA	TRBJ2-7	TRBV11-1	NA	CVSCPPTGTSSYEQYF	TGTGTCAGCTGCCCCCCGACCGGGACAAGTTCCTACGAGCAGTACTTC
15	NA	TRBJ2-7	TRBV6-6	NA	CASSYDPASSYEQCF	TGTGCCAGCAGTTATGACCCCGCGAGTTCCTACGAGCAGTGCTTC
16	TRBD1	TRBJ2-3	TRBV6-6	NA	CVSSYPTGGSTDTQYF	TGTGTCAGCAGTTATCCGACAGGGGGTAGCACAGATACGCAGTATTTT
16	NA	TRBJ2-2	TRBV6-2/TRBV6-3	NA	CVSNLWDTYTTGEPFF	TGTGTCAGCAATCTCTGGGACACGTACACGACCGGGGAGCCGTTTTTT
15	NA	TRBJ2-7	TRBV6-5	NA	CASSHPDMGWYEQYF	TGTGCCAGCAGCCACCCCGATATGGGTTGGTACGAGCAGTACTTC
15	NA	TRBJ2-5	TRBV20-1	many	CSGSRDRFFQETQYF	TGCAGTGGTAGCCGAGACAGGTTCTTTCAAGAGACCCAGTACTTC
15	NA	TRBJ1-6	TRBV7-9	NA	CASSPPGHQNSPLHF	TGTGCCAGCAGCCCGCCGGGACACCAAAATTCACCCCTCCACTTT
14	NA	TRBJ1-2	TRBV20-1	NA	CSARYRTALQRYTF	TGCAGTGCTAGATATCGGACGGCCCTTCAACGCTACACCTTC
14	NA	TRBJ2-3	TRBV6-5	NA	CASNPLASTDTQYF	TGTGCCAGCAACCCTCTCGCTAGCACAGATACGCAGTATTTT
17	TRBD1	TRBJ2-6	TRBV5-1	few	CASTGTGTASGANVLTF	TGCGCCAGCACCGGGACAGGGACTGCGTCTGGGGCCAACGTCCTGACTTTC
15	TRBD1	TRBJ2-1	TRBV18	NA	CASSRTGGNNNEQFF	TGTGCCAGCTCGCGTACAGGGGGCAATAACAATGAGCAGTTCTTC
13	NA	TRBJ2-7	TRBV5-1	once	CASSPGVSYEQYF	TGCGCCAGCAGTCCGGGAGTCTCCTACGAGCAGTACTTC
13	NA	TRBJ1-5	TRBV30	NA	CPWSVEGTQPQHF	TGTCCCTGGAGTGTAGAGGGAACTCAGCCCCAGCATTTT